This T cell receptor (beta chain) derives from a study of blood T cell repertoires in COVID-19 (dated by TCRdb to between 2020 and 2021). In the study overall: The collaborator samples originated in the United States, Italy and Spain and spanned the acute and convalescent phases of COVID-19. The prospective study material was composed of cDNA or gDNA derived from T cells, B-cell-depleted T cells, or PBMCs. Deeply sampled blood TCRbeta repertoires from subjects exposed to, actively infected with, or recovered from COVID-19 were included in the dataset. The repertoires were released in a freely available public database meant as a resource for research on the immune response to SARS-CoV-2. The samples were drawn from the first 160 participants of the ongoing ImmuneRACE study and from 950 to 1,500 subjects provided by 6 global collaborators. A de-identified subject ID, COVID-19 status, age in years and sex were almost always included in the sample metadata. Where available, HLA class I and class II types were obtained from metadata supplied by the sample provider rather than from assay-based typing.

With regard to this clone: This clone's antigen is unknown. No base qualities exist here, and no much larger clone lies one base off it.

Here is what the overall study found, with its caveats: The quantity of clinical and demographic metadata differed by source and by participant and was supplied without curation.

CDR1 MNHEY and CDR2 SVGAGI were looked up in the germline V gene. From its cysteine to its phenylalanine, the CDR3 spans 14 amino acids. Of all the DNA, just the CDR3 is kept, 42 bases in frame from base 1. Trimming at the junction amounts to 8 bases on V and 0 bases on J, and the germline ends lie 8 bases apart. The immunoSEQ Assay, a bias-controlled multiplex PCR, was used to amplify TCRbeta CDR3 regions from genomic DNA. As for the authors' bioinformatics: Nucleated cell counts per sample were estimated from amplification of reference gene primers within the assay. To quantify the absolute abundance of each unique TCRbeta CDR3 rearrangement, sequence reads were collapsed and filtered. Productive Simpson clonality was computed per sample as the square root of Simpson's diversity index over productive rearrangements. The table was pulled from immuneACCESS by TCRdb, which kept in-frame rearrangements only. Such tables lose some clones; where checked, under half of the loss comes from unresolved V genes, and the rest has no known cause. Clone size and V and J calls were adopted from that table, with D and trimming inferred from the DNA. This sample is represented by under 250,000 clones; less than 90% of them were singletons. The ten largest clones represent 5.5% to 8% of the sample.

Each collaborating institution followed its own protocols to collect whole blood in K2EDTA tubes. For TCRbeta analysis, collaborators shipped samples in one of three forms: frozen whole blood, isolated PBMCs, or DNA extracted from either of those sample types. The origin of this receptor is a man in his fifties or sixties with acute or convalescent COVID-19. Sequences were obtained from peripheral blood. The sequence joins TRBV6-5 to TRBJ2-6, with no reliable assignment of the D segment. The nucleotide sequence is TGTGCCAGCGTGAAGAGCTCTGGGGCCAACGTCCTGACTTTC. The encoded protein is CASVKSSGANVLTF.